The clone carrying this T cell receptor (beta chain) was detected a few times. Its specificity is unknown. J lost 5 bases, V lost 9 bases, and 7 bases had no gene match. The germline V gene has CDR1 SNHLY and CDR2 FYNNEI. The CDR3 is 13 amino acids. Each donor gave ten milliliters of peripheral blood. Together with a sample-barcoded 5' primer, a J-beta primer mix was included in a second PCR lasting about 7 to 12 cycles. Each CDR3 protein is one row after TCRdb ran MiXCR on the 5' RACE reads. Of about 590,000 distinct CDR3 sequences in the sample, approximately 30% were seen once. These data belong to a study of blood T cells in healthy people across ages. Study-wide findings and caveats: Both higher diversity and more naive CD4+ cells marked long-lived donors when set against aged donors. PBMCs left unsorted prevented a conclusive naive versus antigen-experienced comparison.

This sequence was found in a woman older than 75 in good health. This chain links TRBV2 with TRBJ2-5, with TRBD1 matching over 9 bases. The specimen sequenced was blood. This chain's CDR3 is CASNRGRGETQYF. In nucleotides, the CDR3 is TGTGCCAGTAACAGGGGGCGAGGGGAGACCCAGTACTTC.